Listed here are 31 T cell receptor beta chains from one sample, sequenced in a study of T cell clonality in common variable immunodeficiency. Study-wide findings and caveats: In common variable immunodeficiency, TCR beta chains reportedly carried fewer deletions and N-nucleotide insertions.

No antigens are known for them. This table comes from immunoSEQ multiplex PCR, and its TCRdb copy is limited to in-frame clones, with some not included. The sample includes some 28,000 clones, none of them occurring once. What was sequenced was peripheral blood mononuclear cells. The receptors stem from a human donor with common variable immunodeficiency.

This clone was counted between two and nine times. The read ends 3 residues before the CDR3 terminus; that terminus is restored from the germline J gene. The chain couples TRBV6-2 or TRBV6-3 to TRBJ2-3; D unclear. Trimming cost V 6 bases and J 2 bases, with 15 bases left between them. This CDR3 has 15 residues. In germline, CDR1 is MNHEY, CDR2 SVGEGT. CDR3 sequence reads: CASSRESSTTDTQYF. Incomplete CDR3 DNA: TGTGCCAGCAGCCGAGAGTCCAGTACCACAGATACG.

Ten or more counts support this clone. The sequence runs out 3 residues before the end of the CDR3; the remainder is reconstructed from the germline J gene. The V and J genes are TRBV7-6 and TRBJ2-7; 7 nucleotides align to TRBD2. The CDR3 loop spans 14 amino acids. Looked up from germline, CDR1 is SGHVS and CDR2 is FNYEAQ. Germline trimming cut 4 bases from V and 3 bases from J; bases unmatched to any gene: 6. This CDR3 is CASSSSGGSYEQYF. CDR3 bases read: TGTGCCAGCAGCTCTAGCGGTGGGAGCTACGAG.

This clone was detected ten times or more. The observed sequence ends 3 residues before the CDR3 terminus, with the missing tail filled in from the germline J gene. This chain connects TRBV6-2 or TRBV6-3 to TRBJ1-2; D may be TRBD1 (5 bases). Germline V CDR1 and CDR2: MNHEY, SVGEGT. Deletions cut 5 bases from V and 3 bases from J, with 10 bases between. CDR3 length: 13 amino acids. CDR3 loop: CASSRRGYYGYTF. The covered CDR3 bases are TGTGCCAGCAGTAGGCGGGGCTACTATGGC.

This clone showed up many times. The missing CDR3 end, 3 residues past where the read stops, is filled in from the germline J gene. The genes are TRBV7-9 and TRBJ2-1, with D unclear. From germline, CDR1 is SEHNR and CDR2 FQNEAQ (reference sequence). Trimming pared 2 bases from V and 9 bases from J, leaving 5 bases between. CDR3 length: 11 amino acids. The CDR3 sequence is CASSLSLEQFF. The sequenced CDR3 bases are TGTGCCAGCAGCTTATCTCTTGAG.

This clone was seen a handful of times. The observed sequence ends 3 residues before the CDR3 terminus, with the missing tail filled in from the germline J gene. This chain uses TRBV30 with TRBJ2-1; 7 positions agree with TRBD2. With V trimmed by 3 bases and J by 7 bases, 15 bases remained unmatched. The CDR3 runs to 16 residues. From germline, CDR1 is GTSNPN and CDR2 SVGIG (reference sequence). The part of the CDR3 DNA that was read is TGTGCCTGGAGGGCAGGTCTCGGGAGCGGGGTGAATGAG. Translating gives CAWRAGLGSGVNE. The full-length CDR3 reads as CAWRAGLGSGVNEQFF.

This clone was recorded a few times. Read coverage stops 3 residues before the CDR3 terminus; the germline J gene supplies the remainder. The J gene is TRBJ1-4, the V gene TRBV7-2; D uncertain. V lost 5 bases, J lost 7 bases, and 11 bases lay in between. The CDR3 consists of 13 residues. CDR1 is SGHTA, CDR2 FQGNSA, per germline. The CDR3 DNA, read in part, is TGTGCCAGCAGCGCGGGGTCCGGTGAAAAA. It encodes CASSAGSGEK. The entire CDR3 protein reads CASSAGSGEKLFF.

About this clone itself: The missing CDR3 end, 3 residues past where the read stops, is filled in from the germline J gene. This chain connects TRBV6-2 or TRBV6-3 to TRBJ2-2; the match to TRBD2 covers 14 bases. Germline V gene data show CDR1 as MNHEY and CDR2 as SVGEGT. V trimming: 8 bases; J trimming: 5 bases; junction bases outside the gene matches: 1. This CDR3 spans 14 amino acids. The DNA read from the CDR3 is TGTGCCAGCGGGACTAGCGGGGGAACCGGGGAG. It yields the protein CASGTSGGTGE. The whole CDR3 sequence is CASGTSGGTGELFF.

This clone was seen ten or more times. The DNA ends 3 residues before the CDR3 does, and the rest of the CDR3 is filled in from the germline J gene. This chain uses TRBV19 with TRBJ2-1; D possibly corresponds to TRBD1 (6 bases). Trimming stripped 5 bases from V and 7 bases from J, with 15 bases between. The CDR3 has 14 amino acids. The germline gives CDR1 LNHDA, CDR2 SQIVND (reference sequence). The CDR3 bases that were read are TGTGCCAGTAGTCCCCACAGGGATGTGAATGAG. It is translated as CASSPHRDVNE. The full CDR3 is CASSPHRDVNEQFF. Based on the CDR3 plus reference TRBV19 and TRBJ2-1, the full variable domain is DGGITQSPKYLFRKEGQNVTLSCEQNLNHDAMYWYRQDPGQGLRLIYYSQIVNDFQKGDIAEGYSVSREKKESFPLTVTSAQKNPTAFYLCASSPHRDVNEQFFGPGTRLTVL.

On this clone itself: The CDR3 is cut off 3 residues early in the read; its end comes from the germline J gene. The chain employs TRBV10-2 and TRBJ1-5; maybe TRBD1 (5 bases). The CDR3 loop spans 15 amino acids. Between the trimmed V and J ends, which lost 8 bases and 5 bases, there was a span of 19 bases. The germline V gene encodes CDR1 WSHSY and CDR2 SAAADI. The covered CDR3 bases are TGCGCCAGCTCTTTTACGTTGGGAGGGGATCAGCCC. Translation: CASSFTLGGDQP. The CDR3, in full, reads CASSFTLGGDQPQHF.

This clone came up many times. The read finishes 3 residues shy of the CDR3 end, and the germline J gene is used to complete it. This chain joins TRBV19 and TRBJ2-6; no clear D gene. CDR3 length: 16 residues. The V end lost 5 bases, the J end lost 1 base, and 12 bases lay between the germline ends. Germline V gives CDR1 LNHDA, CDR2 SQIVND (reference sequence). The CDR3 bases that were read are TGTGCCAGTAGTCGACACCAGGTTTCTGGGGCCAACGTC. It is translated as CASSRHQVSGANV. The full CDR3 sequence reads CASSRHQVSGANVLTF.

This clone was counted between two and nine times. The read finishes 3 residues shy of the CDR3 end, and the germline J gene is used to complete it. The chain recombines TRBV7-7 with TRBJ2-2, with D tentatively TRBD2 (5 bases). Trimming took off 5 bases at V and 0 bases at J, with 10 bases between the two ends. Per germline, CDR1 SSHAT and CDR2 FNYEAQ (reference sequence). There are 15 residues in the CDR3. The covered CDR3 bases are TGTGCCAGCAGCCCTAGCTCTCCGAACACCGGGGAG. Residues: CASSPSSPNTGE. In full, the CDR3 is CASSPSSPNTGELFF.

This clone came up a few times. From the germline J gene comes the end of the CDR3, since the read stops 3 residues before it. The chain carries TRBV19 and TRBJ1-3, with unresolved D. Germline V lookup: CDR1 LNHDA, CDR2 SQIVND (reference sequence). This CDR3 spans 13 amino acids. CDR3 amino acids: CASSIVSGSTIYF. Partial CDR3 DNA: TGTGCCAGTAGTATAGTTTCCGGGTCTACC.

Comment on this clone: The read ends 3 residues shy of where the CDR3 ends; the end is completed using the germline J gene. J is TRBJ1-5 and V is TRBV30, with 7 positions matching TRBD1. Germline V CDR1 and CDR2: GTSNPN, SVGIG (reference sequence). The CDR3 length is 13 residues. The junction had 2 bases not matched to a gene; V was cut back by 2 bases and J by 4 bases. CDR3 residues: CAWSPQGNQPQHF. The sequenced CDR3 bases are TGTGCCTGGAGTCCACAGGGGAATCAGCCC.

This clone was recorded at least ten times. The read finishes 3 residues shy of the CDR3 end, and the germline J gene is used to complete it. V gene TRBV6-2 or TRBV6-3 combines with J gene TRBJ1-5; a possible D gene is TRBD1 (6 bases). CDR1 and CDR2 from the germline V gene are MNHEY and SVGEGT. The V end lost 7 bases, the J end lost 1 base, and 14 bases lay between the germline ends. CDR3 length: 15 amino acids. Incomplete CDR3 DNA: TGTGCCAGCAAACCCAGGGGAGGAAGCAATCAGCCC. Protein: CASKPRGGSNQP. From start to end, the CDR3 is CASKPRGGSNQPQHF.

With respect to this clone: The CDR3 goes on 3 residues after the read ends, and that part is filled in from the germline J gene. This chain uses TRBV7-9 with TRBJ2-2, with TRBD2 as a possible D gene (6 bases). V was trimmed by 4 bases and J by 4 bases, leaving 10 bases between them. From germline, CDR1 is SEHNR and CDR2 FQNEAQ (reference sequence). The CDR3 is 14 amino acids. The CDR3 here is CASSSGVGTGELFF. The DNA read from the CDR3 is TGTGCCAGCAGCTCGGGGGTGGGCACCGGGGAG. The variable domain in full, completed from reference TRBV7-9 and TRBJ2-2, reads DTGVSQNPRHKITKRGQNVTFRCDPISEHNRLYWYRQTLGQGPEFLTYFQNEAQLEKSRLLSDRFSAERPKGSFSTLEIQRTEQGDSAMYLCASSSGVGTGELFFGEGSRLTVL.

With respect to this clone: The read gets to within 3 residues of the CDR3 end, and the germline J gene fills in the rest. The chain combines TRBV30 with TRBJ2-7; D may be TRBD1 (6 bases). CDR3 length: 11 amino acids. Germline V CDR1 and CDR2: GTSNPN, SVGIG (reference sequence). The V gene lost 7 bases and the J gene lost 4 bases, with 11 bases spanning the gap. Partial CDR3 DNA: TGTGCCTCTTCGGACAGTTACGAG. Amino acid sequence: CASSDSYE. The entire CDR3 protein is CASSDSYEQYF.

Ten or more counts support this clone. The read terminates 3 residues ahead of where the CDR3 ends, so the germline J gene completes it. The chain has TRBV6-2 or TRBV6-3 and TRBJ2-7; 8 positions match TRBD1. Germline values: CDR1 MNHEY, CDR2 SVGEGT. The V segment lost 2 bases and the J segment 4 bases; nucleotides outside the gene matches: 7. The CDR3 has 15 amino acids. CDR3 DNA, as far as it was read: TGTGCCAGCAGTTACCCGACAGGGGTAGGTTACGAG. This sequence encodes CASSYPTGVGYE. The full CDR3 is CASSYPTGVGYEQYF.

This clone has a count of ten or more. The missing CDR3 end, 3 residues past where the read stops, is filled in from the germline J gene. V is TRBV2 and J is TRBJ2-5, with 8 nucleotides matching TRBD1. CDR1 is SNHLY, CDR2 FYNNEI, per germline. V trimming: 3 bases; J trimming: 4 bases; junction bases outside the gene matches: 10. The CDR3 totals 16 residues. This CDR3 reads CASSDMEDRVGETQYF. The sequenced part of the CDR3 DNA is TGTGCCAGCAGTGATATGGAGGACAGGGTAGGAGAGACC.

In its sample, this clone is medium-sized (0.01 to 0.1%). The read ends 3 residues early relative to the CDR3; the germline J gene fills the gap. The chain joins TRBV19 to TRBJ2-1; 9 positions match TRBD2. CDR3 size: 17 residues. The V gene end was trimmed by 5 bases and the J gene end by 7 bases; junction bases not matched to a gene: 15. Germline loops: CDR1 LNHDA, CDR2 SQIVND (reference sequence). The CDR3 bases that were read are TGTGCCAGTAGTCCACCTCGCGGGGGGGAGTACCCGAATGAG. This sequence encodes CASSPPRGGEYPNE. The CDR3 in its entirety is CASSPPRGGEYPNEQFF.

This clone was counted at least ten times. The observed sequence ends 3 residues before the CDR3 terminus, with the missing tail filled in from the germline J gene. The gene calls are TRBV5-1 and TRBJ1-1; D not certain. V dropped 7 bases and J dropped 5 bases, with 21 bases sitting between them. Germline-derived CDR1 and CDR2 are SGHRS and YFSETQ. The CDR3 sequence is 15 residues long. The sequenced part of the CDR3 DNA is TGCGCCAGCGGAGCTAATCAGGCGACGTGGACTGAA. Protein: CASGANQATWTE. The full CDR3 protein reads CASGANQATWTEAFF.

In regard to this clone: The read ends 3 residues shy of where the CDR3 ends; the end is completed using the germline J gene. The chain combines TRBV7-2 with TRBJ1-1; perhaps TRBD1 as D (6 bases). Trimming pared 4 bases from V and 0 bases from J, leaving 12 bases between. Germline lookup yields CDR1 SGHTA and CDR2 FQGNSA. The CDR3 totals 15 residues. CDR3 residues: CASSSQTGMNTEAFF. CDR3 DNA, as far as it was read: TGTGCCAGCAGCTCCCAGACAGGAATGAACACTGAA. Together with reference TRBV7-2 and TRBJ1-1, the CDR3 gives the full variable domain: GAGVSQSPSNKVTEKGKDVELRCDPISGHTALYWYRQSLGQGLEFLIYFQGNSAPDKSGLPSDRFSAERTGGSVSTLTIQRTQQEDSAVYLCASSSQTGMNTEAFFGQGTRLTVV.

This clone has only a few counts. A much larger clone differs from this one at a single base, so this may be a read error. The read comes to an end 3 residues before the CDR3 does, leaving the germline J gene to fill in the end. The rearrangement uses TRBV6-2 or TRBV6-3 and TRBJ2-5; TRBD2 is a possible D gene (5 bases). Per the germline V gene, CDR1 is MNHEY and CDR2 is SVGEGT. This CDR3 contains 11 residues. Deletions cut 8 bases from V and 5 bases from J, with 9 bases between. CDR3 sequence: CASGLGETQYF. Partial CDR3 DNA: TGTGCCAGCGGACTGGGGGAGACC.

This clone was seen at least ten times. This CDR3 reads CAISESGDSRSPLHF. CDR3 DNA (partial): TGTGCCATCAGTGAGTCCGGTGACTCAAGGTCACCC. The gene calls are TRBV10-3 and TRBJ1-6; D is uncertain. Read data end 3 residues before the CDR3 end; the end is taken from the germline J gene. Germline assignment: CDR1 ENHRY and CDR2 SYGVKD. The CDR3 covers 15 residues. V lost 0 bases and J lost 10, with 13 bases in between.

Comment on this clone: The read stops 3 residues short of the end of the CDR3; the missing end is completed from the germline J gene. V usage is TRBV18 and J usage is TRBJ1-1, with 7 bases fitting TRBD1. The CDR3 is made up of 15 amino acids. In germline, CDR1 is KGHSH, CDR2 LQKENI. Losses at the gene ends were 8 bases for V and 3 bases for J; bases not matched to a gene: 12. CDR3 DNA (partial): TGTGCCAGCACAACGGGATCACAGGGGTACACTGAA. It translates to CASTTGSQGYTE. The CDR3, in full, reads CASTTGSQGYTEAFF.

With respect to this clone: The CDR3 extends 3 residues past the end of the read, so its final part is completed from the germline J gene. The rearrangement uses TRBV7-2 and TRBJ2-1; D possibly corresponds to TRBD2 (5 bases). The CDR3 loop spans 15 amino acids. Germline-derived CDR1 and CDR2 are SGHTA and FQGNSA. Trimming pared 0 bases from V and 5 bases from J, leaving 11 bases between. The covered CDR3 bases are TGTGCCAGCAGCTTAGCGGACGGGGTCAACAATGAG. Encoded protein: CASSLADGVNNE. The complete CDR3 reads CASSLADGVNNEQFF.

A remark on this clone: From the germline J gene comes the end of the CDR3, since the read stops 3 residues before it. The chain recombines TRBV18 with TRBJ1-5, with TRBD1 matching over 7 bases. This CDR3 has 18 residues. CDR1 and CDR2 (germline): KGHSH, LQKENI. Unmatched junction bases numbered 12, after V lost 3 bases and J lost 1 base. The sequenced part of the CDR3 DNA is TGTGCCAGCTCACCCACCACCCTGACAGGGACAAGCAATCAGCCC. This sequence encodes CASSPTTLTGTSNQP. The full CDR3 protein reads CASSPTTLTGTSNQPQHF. Full variable domain (rest looked up from reference TRBV18 and TRBJ1-5): NAGVMQNPRHLVRRRGQEARLRCSPMKGHSHVYWYRQLPEEGLKFMVYLQKENIIDESGMPKERFSAEFPKEGPSILRIQQVVRGDSAAYFCASSPTTLTGTSNQPQHFGDGTRLSIL.

This clone was detected only a few times. The read stops 3 residues short of the end of the CDR3; the missing end is completed from the germline J gene. This rearrangement joins TRBV7-2 to TRBJ2-3; 8 nucleotides agree with TRBD2. The germline CDR1 and CDR2 sequences are SGHTA and FQGNSA. This CDR3 has 14 residues. After removal of 5 bases from V and 5 bases from J, the junction contained 6 bases not matched to a gene. The CDR3 DNA, read in part, is TGTGCCAGCAGCCCGGGGGGGGTAGGAGATACG. Residues: CASSPGGVGDT. The full CDR3 reads CASSPGGVGDTQYF.

This clone was seen a handful of times. Coverage ceases 3 residues before the CDR3 finishes, and the germline J gene fills in the end. In the same sample, other DNA sequences code for this CDR3. This chain links TRBV18 with TRBJ1-6; 7 bases line up with TRBD1. V lost 1 base, J lost 8 bases, and 8 bases stayed unmatched. Germline-derived CDR1 and CDR2 are KGHSH and LQKENI. CDR3 size: 16 residues. Partial CDR3 DNA: TGTGCCAGCTCACCACAGGGCGATAGGGGGCATTCACCC. It encodes CASSPQGDRGHSP. The whole CDR3 sequence is CASSPQGDRGHSPLHF.

This clone was counted ten times or more. With the read ending 3 residues before the CDR3 end, the germline J gene is used to fill in that end. This chain joins TRBV6-4 and TRBJ2-6, with 7 bases aligning to TRBD2. This CDR3 has 18 residues. The V gene's germline CDR1 is MRHNA and CDR2 SNTAGT. The junction had 15 bases not matched to a gene; V was cut back by 6 bases and J by 4 bases. This CDR3 is CASRDAGDKLGGANVLTF. CDR3 DNA (partial): TGTGCCAGCAGAGACGCGGGGGATAAGCTAGGGGGGGCCAACGTC.

The sample holds many counts of this clone. The read is 3 residues too short to cover the CDR3 end, so that end is filled in from the germline J gene. The J gene is TRBJ1-1, the V gene TRBV5-8; possible D gene TRBD1, 6 bases. V lost 4 bases to trimming and J lost 4 bases, with 11 bases between them. CDR3 length: 13 amino acids. Germline V lookup: CDR1 SGHTS, CDR2 YDEGEE. The CDR3 protein is CASSRGGATEAFF. Partial CDR3 DNA: TGTGCCAGCAGCAGGGGGGGGGCCACTGAA.

This clone occurred a few times. The CDR3 extends 3 residues past the end of the read, so its final part is completed from the germline J gene. The rearrangement joins TRBV6-2 or TRBV6-3 to TRBJ1-1, with D maybe TRBD1 (6 bases). The CDR3 runs to 14 residues. Trimming pared 0 bases from V and 4 bases from J, leaving 9 bases between. Germline V CDR1 and CDR2: MNHEY, SVGEGT. The sequenced part of the CDR3 DNA is TGTGCCAGCAGTTACTCAGGGGGGGCCACTGAA. This gives the protein CASSYSGGATE. The entire CDR3 protein is CASSYSGGATEAFF.